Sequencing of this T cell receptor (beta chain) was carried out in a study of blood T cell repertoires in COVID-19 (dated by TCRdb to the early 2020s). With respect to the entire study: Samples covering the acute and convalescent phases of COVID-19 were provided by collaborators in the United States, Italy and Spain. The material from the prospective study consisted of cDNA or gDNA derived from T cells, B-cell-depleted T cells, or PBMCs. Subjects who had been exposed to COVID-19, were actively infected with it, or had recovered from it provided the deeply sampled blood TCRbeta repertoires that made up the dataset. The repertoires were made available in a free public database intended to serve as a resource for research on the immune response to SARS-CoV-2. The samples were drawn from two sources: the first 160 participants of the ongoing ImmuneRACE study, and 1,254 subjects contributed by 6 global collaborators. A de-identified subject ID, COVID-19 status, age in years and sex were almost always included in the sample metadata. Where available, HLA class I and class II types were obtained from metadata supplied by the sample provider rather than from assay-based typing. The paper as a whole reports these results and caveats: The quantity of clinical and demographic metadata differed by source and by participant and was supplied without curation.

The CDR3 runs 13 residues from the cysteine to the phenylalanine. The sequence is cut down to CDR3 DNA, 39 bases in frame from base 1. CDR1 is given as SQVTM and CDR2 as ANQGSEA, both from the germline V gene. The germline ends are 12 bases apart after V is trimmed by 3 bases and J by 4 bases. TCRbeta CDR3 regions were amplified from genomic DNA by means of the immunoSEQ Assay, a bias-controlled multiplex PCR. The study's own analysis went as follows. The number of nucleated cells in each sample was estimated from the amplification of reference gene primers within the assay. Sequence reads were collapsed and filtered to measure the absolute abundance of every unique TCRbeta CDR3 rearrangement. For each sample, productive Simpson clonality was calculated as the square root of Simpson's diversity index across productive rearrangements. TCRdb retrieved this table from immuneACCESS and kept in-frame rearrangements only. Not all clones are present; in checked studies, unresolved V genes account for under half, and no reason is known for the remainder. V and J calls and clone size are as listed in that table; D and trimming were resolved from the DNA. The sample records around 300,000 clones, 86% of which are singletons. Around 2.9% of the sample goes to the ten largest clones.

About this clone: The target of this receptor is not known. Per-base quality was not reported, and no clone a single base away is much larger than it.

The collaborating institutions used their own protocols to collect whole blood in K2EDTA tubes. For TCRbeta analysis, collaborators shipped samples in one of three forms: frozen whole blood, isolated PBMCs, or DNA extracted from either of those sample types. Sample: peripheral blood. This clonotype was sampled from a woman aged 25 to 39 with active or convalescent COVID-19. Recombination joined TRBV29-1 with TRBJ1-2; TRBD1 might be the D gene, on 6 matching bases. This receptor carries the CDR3 CSVDLGAPYGYTF. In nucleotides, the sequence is TGCAGCGTTGATCTGGGGGCCCCCTATGGCTACACCTTC.